Listed below are T cell receptor beta chains from one sample, sequenced in a study of cytomegalovirus exposure and HLA in healthy donors. Assay used: immunoSEQ multiplex PCR; TCRdb lists only in-frame clones, some missing. Seen here are about 120,000 clones, 77% observed once, and the top ten hold roughly 3.5%. The sample taken for sequencing was PBMCs. The receptor set was obtained from a human donor in good health. Each CDR3 is given with its conserved first and last residue. D genes are given only for firm matches. Clone size appears in some rows only: once, few, many, or a class for an expanded clone.

size: NA
D: TRBD1
J: TRBJ2-3
V: TRBV11-3
DNA: TGTGCCAGCAGCTTCTCGACAGGGGTCCGCACAGATACGCAGTATTTT
CDR3: CASSFSTGVRTDTQYF

size: NA
D: TRBD1
J: TRBJ1-5
V: TRBV5-1
DNA: TGCGCCAGCAGCTCGGGGGACAGGGAAAATCAGCCCCAGCATTTT
CDR3: CASSSGDRENQPQHF

size: NA
D: TRBD1
J: TRBJ2-7
V: TRBV29-1
DNA: TGCAGCGTTTGGAGCGGACAGGGGAAGACCGAGCAGTACTTC
CDR3: CSVWSGQGKTEQYF

size: NA
D: NA
J: TRBJ2-2
V: TRBV15
DNA: TGTGCCACCAGTGCCGGGACTAACACCGGGGAGCTGTTTTTT
CDR3: CATSAGTNTGELFF

size: few
D: NA
J: TRBJ1-1
V: TRBV6-1
DNA: TGTGCCAGCTTCGGTCGGAACGGAGTGAACACTGAAGCTTTCTTT
CDR3: CASFGRNGVNTEAFF

size: NA
D: NA
J: TRBJ2-7
V: TRBV7-8
DNA: TGTGCCAGCAGCTTAGACAGGGTTGGTCTTACGCAGTACTTC
CDR3: CASSLDRVGLTQYF

size: NA
D: NA
J: TRBJ2-5
V: TRBV19
DNA: TGTGCCAGCGGATTCGGGATGGGGCAAGAGACCCAGTACTTC
CDR3: CASGFGMGQETQYF

size: NA
D: TRBD2
J: TRBJ2-7
V: TRBV10-3
DNA: TGTGCCATCAGCCCCCGGGGGGGCGGCGAGCAGTACTTC
CDR3: CAISPRGGGEQYF

size: NA
D: TRBD2
J: TRBJ2-2
V: TRBV4-1
DNA: TGCGCCAGCAGCCCCCCCGGGGGGAGAAACCGGGCGGAGCTGTTTTTT
CDR3: CASSPPGGRNRAELFF

size: NA
D: NA
J: TRBJ1-1
V: TRBV15
DNA: TGTGCCACCACCCGGTTGAACACTGAAGCTTTCTTT
CDR3: CATTRLNTEAFF

size: NA
D: NA
J: TRBJ1-1
V: TRBV7-9
DNA: TGTGCCAGCAGCTTTGCCCTCGGACACGAAGCTTTCTTT
CDR3: CASSFALGHEAFF

size: few
D: TRBD1
J: TRBJ1-1
V: TRBV28
DNA: TGTGCCAGCAGTTTTAGGACAGGAGAAGCTTTCTTT
CDR3: CASSFRTGEAFF

size: once
D: NA
J: TRBJ1-5
V: TRBV6-6
DNA: TGTGCCAGCAGTCGGGACTCCCTCAATCAGCCCCAGCATTTT
CDR3: CASSRDSLNQPQHF

size: NA
D: TRBD2
J: TRBJ2-5
V: TRBV9
DNA: TGTGCCAGCAGCGTAGTCGATAGCGGGAGTGGAGAGACCCAGTACTTC
CDR3: CASSVVDSGSGETQYF

size: NA
D: NA
J: TRBJ1-5
V: TRBV21-1
DNA: TGTGCCAACCCACGGGACAGGGTTTATAGCAATCAGCCCCAGCATTTT
CDR3: CANPRDRVYSNQPQHF

size: NA
D: NA
J: TRBJ1-1
V: TRBV28
DNA: TGTGCCAGCAGTCCCCAGGCTCCGGCTGAAGCTTTCTTT
CDR3: CASSPQAPAEAFF

size: NA
D: NA
J: TRBJ1-2
V: TRBV10-3
DNA: TGTGCCATCAGTGGCGACAGCTATGGCTACACCTTC
CDR3: CAISGDSYGYTF

size: NA
D: TRBD2
J: TRBJ2-5
V: TRBV5-4
DNA: TGTGCCAGCAGCTTCACTAGCGGGAGTGGGGAGACCCAGTACTTC
CDR3: CASSFTSGSGETQYF

size: once
D: NA
J: TRBJ1-5
V: TRBV15
DNA: TGTGCCACCAGCAGAGCAGGGTATCAGCCCCAGCATTTT
CDR3: CATSRAGYQPQHF

size: NA
D: TRBD1
J: TRBJ1-2
V: TRBV5-1
DNA: TGCGCCAGCAGCCGCTTAAATCGGACAGGGGAGGTTTTCTATGGCTACACCTTC
CDR3: CASSRLNRTGEVFYGYTF